This T cell receptor beta chain derives from a study of blood T cell repertoires in COVID-19 (dated by TCRdb to about 2020). Study-wide context: The collaborator samples originated in the United States, Italy and Spain and spanned the acute and convalescent phases of COVID-19. The material from the prospective study consisted of cDNA or gDNA derived from T cells, B-cell-depleted T cells, or PBMCs. Where available, HLA class I and class II types were obtained from metadata supplied by the sample provider rather than from assay-based typing. The dataset comprised deeply sampled blood TCRbeta repertoires from subjects exposed to, actively infected with, or recovered from COVID-19. Sample metadata almost always included a de-identified subject ID, COVID-19 status, age in years and sex. The samples were drawn from the first 160 participants of the ongoing ImmuneRACE study and from over 950 subjects provided by 6 global collaborators. A freely available public database, intended as a resource for researchers studying the immune response to SARS-CoV-2, is where the repertoires were released. On the study overall, not on this receptor specifically: Clinical and demographic metadata were provided uncurated, with the amount varying by source and participant.

Worth noting for this clone: The target of this receptor is not known. No quality values exist for individual bases; no much larger clone is one base distant.

Collaborating institutions collected whole blood in K2EDTA tubes following their own protocols. For TCRbeta analysis, collaborators shipped samples in one of three forms: frozen whole blood, isolated PBMCs, or DNA extracted from either of those sample types. The CDR3 holds 13 amino acids from the cysteine to the phenylalanine. Only the CDR3 portion is preserved as DNA: 39 bases, with reading frame beginning at the first base. In the germline V gene, CDR1 corresponds to KGHDR and CDR2 to SFDVKD. Trimming takes 3 bases from V and 7 bases from J, and the germline ends sit 8 bases apart. TCRbeta CDR3 regions were amplified from genomic DNA using the immunoSEQ Assay, a bias-controlled multiplex PCR. The paper's data handling went like this. The number of nucleated cells in each sample was estimated by amplification of reference gene primers within the assay. Sequence reads were collapsed and filtered to measure the absolute abundance of every unique TCRbeta CDR3 rearrangement. For each sample, productive Simpson clonality was calculated as the square root of Simpson's diversity index over productive rearrangements. Held by TCRdb, this immuneACCESS table contains in-frame sequences only and omits some clones. Under half of the omission traces to an unresolved V gene where checked; the cause of the rest is unknown. V, J and clone size were drawn from that table, and D and trimming were deduced from the DNA. For this sample there are 90,000 to 150,000 clones; 60% to 85% appear just once. The ten largest make up under 0.95% of the sample.

Sequenced input: peripheral blood. The chain links TRBV24-1 with TRBJ1-4; no confident D gene assignment can be made. The TCR comes from a human donor with acute or convalescent COVID-19. The donor label of this sample is uncertain. The CDR3 is CATSDPFGEKLFF. The sequenced DNA is TGTGCCACCAGTGATCCGTTCGGTGAAAAACTGTTTTTT.